These 29 T cell receptor beta chains were all obtained from the same sample, sequenced in a study of T cell repertoires in cytomegalovirus infection. Each CDR3 protein is one row after TCRdb ran MiXCR on the reads. The sample has 250,000 to 350,000 distinct CDR3 sequences, roughly 23% seen once. The sequenced material came from PBMCs. Every receptor here comes from a human donor in good health (CMV status not recorded). Some clones in this sample may be carry-over from other donors' samples.

This clonotype was counted a few times. V usage is TRBV6-2 or TRBV6-3 and J usage is TRBJ2-1; a weak D match, TRBD2 (6 bases). Trimming removed 2 bases from V and 5 bases from J, with 19 bases in between. Germline V gene sequence: CDR1 MNHEY, CDR2 SVGEGT. The CDR3 sequence is 17 residues long. The CDR3 nucleotides read TGTGCCAGCAGTTACCCCTTTTCCGGGACTGGAAACAATGAGCAGTTCTTC. It encodes CASSYPFSGTGNNEQFF.

This chain connects TRBV28 to TRBJ2-7; 13 nucleotides line up with TRBD2. CDR1 MDHEN and CDR2 SYDVKM come from the germline V gene. The V gene end was trimmed by 7 bases and the J gene end by 6 bases; junction bases not matched to a gene: 6. The CDR3 has 14 residues. CDR3 in DNA: TGTGCCAGCACCGTTACTAGCGGGAGGGCCGAGCAGTACTTC. Its protein product is CASTVTSGRAEQYF.

This clonotype was seen repeatedly, ten times or more. The chain couples TRBV10-3 to TRBJ2-3, with 9 positions matching TRBD1. With 9 bases clipped from V and 2 bases from J, the junction kept 6 bases outside the gene matches. Germline V gives CDR1 ENHRY, CDR2 SYGVKD. CDR3 size: 14 residues. In DNA form, the CDR3 reads TGTGCCATAAGGACAGGGGTTTACACAGATACGCAGTATTTT. It specifies CAIRTGVYTDTQYF.

This clonotype was seen many times. V gene TRBV7-2 combines with J gene TRBJ2-7, with D perhaps TRBD2 (6 bases). V was shortened by 1 base and J by 4 bases, with 14 bases between the two germline ends. Germline V gives CDR1 SGHTA, CDR2 FQGNSA. The CDR3 has 15 amino acids. CDR3 sequence reads: CASSLVPEGLYEQYF. CDR3 nucleotide sequence: TGTGCCAGCAGCTTAGTCCCGGAGGGGCTATACGAGCAGTACTTC.

This clonotype occurred a few times. The chain links TRBV12-3 or TRBV12-4 to TRBJ2-1; D is undetermined. Trimming left V 6 bases short and J 6 bases short, with 6 bases between. CDR3 length: 11 residues. CDR3 coding DNA: TGTGCCAGCAGCCCTACCAATGAGCAGTTCTTC. As protein: CASSPTNEQFF.

Only a few counts were recorded for this clonotype. The chain combines TRBV29-1 with TRBJ2-7; possible D gene TRBD1, 6 bases. The V end was cut by 8 bases, the J end by 2 bases, with 13 bases between. This CDR3 region has 12 residues. The V gene's germline CDR1 is SQVTM and CDR2 ANQGSEA. Here the CDR3 reads CSTGAGAYEQYF. The CDR3 DNA reads as TGCAGCACCGGGGCAGGGGCCTACGAGCAGTACTTC.

This clonotype has more than one count but fewer than ten. The chain employs TRBV7-3 and TRBJ2-1; 10 bases are shared with TRBD1. CDR1 and CDR2 (germline): SGHTA, FQGTGA. V was pared by 5 bases and J by 4 bases, with 5 bases of the junction left unmatched. The CDR3 sequence is 15 residues long. CDR3 nucleotide sequence: TGTGCCAGCAGCCCCCGGACAGGGGGGTACAATGAGCAGTTCTTC. Its translation: CASSPRTGGYNEQFF. Drawing the rest from reference TRBV7-3 and TRBJ2-1, the complete variable domain is GAGVSQTPSNKVTEKGKYVELRCDPISGHTALYWYRQSLGQGPEFLIYFQGTGAADDSGLPNDRFFAVRPEGSVSTLKIQRTERGDSAVYLCASSPRTGGYNEQFFGPGTRLTVL.

A note on this clonotype: A much larger clone lies a single base off, so this may be a read error. The chain couples TRBV7-4 to TRBJ2-6, with D unresolved. The V gene's germline CDR1 is SGHVT and CDR2 SQSDAQ. The length of the CDR3 is 14 residues. The CDR3 region has the DNA TGTACCAGCAGCCCGAACTCTGGGGCCAACGTCCTGACTTTC. This translates into CTSSPNSGANVLTF.

This clonotype was counted between two and nine times. The rearrangement links TRBV18 to TRBJ2-3; D gene ambiguous. This CDR3 is 13 amino acids long. V was shortened by 3 bases and J by 6 bases, with 10 bases between the two germline ends. CDR1 is KGHSH and CDR2 is LQKENI in the germline V gene. Here the CDR3 DNA reads TGTGCCAGCTCACCTATAACGGCGGATACGCAGTATTTT. Translation: CASSPITADTQYF.

This clonotype was seen only a few times. The chain couples TRBV29-1 to TRBJ1-4; 7 bases match TRBD1. The CDR3 is 14 residues long. CDR1 and CDR2 from the germline V gene are SQVTM and ANQGSEA. V was clipped by 0 bases and J by 8 bases; unmatched bases: 6. The CDR3 DNA reads as TGCAGCGTTGAAGAGACAGGGTCCCCCGAAAAACTGTTTTTT. Its translation is CSVEETGSPEKLFF.

This clonotype was recorded many times. The chain couples TRBV20-1 to TRBJ1-6; the D is unclear. The V end lost 0 bases, the J end lost 0 bases, and 6 bases lay between the germline ends. The germline gives CDR1 DFQATT, CDR2 SNEGSKA (reference sequence). The CDR3 is 15 residues long. CDR3 sequence (DNA): TGCAGTGCTAGAGATGGCAGCTCCTATAATTCACCCCTCCACTTT. Translation: CSARDGSSYNSPLHF.

This rearrangement joins TRBV7-2 to TRBJ2-1; unclear D gene. With 2 bases removed from V and 0 bases from J, the gap between germline ends came to 8 bases. Germline lookup yields CDR1 SGHTA and CDR2 FQGNSA. CDR3 length: 15 amino acids. The CDR3 loop reads CASSLLKASYNEQFF. Written as DNA, the CDR3 is TGTGCCAGCAGCTTACTCAAGGCCTCCTACAATGAGCAGTTCTTC. Drawing the rest from reference TRBV7-2 and TRBJ2-1, the complete variable domain is GAGVSQSPSNKVTEKGKDVELRCDPISGHTALYWYRQSLGQGLEFLIYFQGNSAPDKSGLPSDRFSAERTGGSVSTLTIQRTQQEDSAVYLCASSLLKASYNEQFFGPGTRLTVL.

The rearrangement joins TRBV2 to TRBJ1-6, with a weak D call TRBD1 (5 bases). Germline V gene data show CDR1 as SNHLY and CDR2 as FYNNEI. Trimming took 8 bases from V and 9 from J, leaving 11 bases between them. The CDR3 runs 12 residues. The CDR3 loop reads CASGQGSSPLHF. The CDR3 DNA reads as TGTGCCAGCGGGCAGGGAAGTTCACCCCTCCACTTT.

The sample holds a few counts of this clonotype. The V call is TRBV7-2, the J call TRBJ2-1; 14 bases are shared with TRBD2. J was trimmed by 8 bases and V by 1 base; bases with no gene match: 19. The germline V gene has CDR1 SGHTA and CDR2 FQGNSA. The length of the CDR3 is 21 residues. The CDR3 DNA follows: TGTGCCAGCAGCTTAGAGAGGGTAGACCCGACTAGCGGGAGGGCGGGGGATGAGCAGTTCTTC. Its translation is CASSLERVDPTSGRAGDEQFF.

This clonotype occurred a few times. This chain links TRBV2 with TRBJ2-7; D unresolved. Germline V lookup: CDR1 SNHLY, CDR2 FYNNEI. V lost 8 bases, J lost 0 bases, and 14 bases lay in between. CDR3 length: 14 residues. The CDR3 DNA follows: TGTGCCAGCCTACCTAGGGCCATCTCCTACGAGCAGTACTTC. Protein: CASLPRAISYEQYF. Supplemented by reference TRBV2 and TRBJ2-7, the full variable domain reads EPEVTQTPSHQVTQMGQEVILRCVPISNHLYFYWYRQILGQKVEFLVSFYNNEISEKSEIFDDQFSVERPDGSNFTLKIRSTKLEDSAMYFCASLPRAISYEQYFGPGTRLTVT.

In this sample, this clonotype turned up a few times. The chain has TRBV11-2 and TRBJ1-1; a weak D match, TRBD1 (6 bases). Trimming left V 5 bases short and J 2 bases short, with 18 bases between. This CDR3 region has 16 residues. Germline CDR1 is SGHAT and CDR2 is FQNNGV. The CDR3 protein is CASSPRGSMRNTEAFF. The CDR3 DNA reads as TGTGCCAGCAGCCCAAGGGGGTCGATGCGAAACACTGAAGCTTTCTTT. The full variable domain, with the rest looked up from reference TRBV11-2 and TRBJ1-1, is EAGVAQSPRYKIIEKRQSVAFWCNPISGHATLYWYQQILGQGPKLLIQFQNNGVVDDSQLPKDRFSAERLKGVDSTLKIQPAKLEDSAVYLCASSPRGSMRNTEAFFGQGTRLTVV.

This clonotype was seen repeatedly, ten times or more. The V and J genes are TRBV7-2 and TRBJ2-7; D is unresolved. The length of the CDR3 is 14 residues. In germline, CDR1 is SGHTA, CDR2 FQGNSA. The ends were cut back, 1 base at V and 3 bases at J, with 10 bases in the middle. CDR3 coding DNA: TGTGCCAGCAGCTTAGTCCAAAGCCTCTACGAGCAGTACGTC. Amino acids: CASSLVQSLYEQYV.

This clonotype turned up a few times. The chain uses TRBV5-1 and TRBJ2-3; weak D call: TRBD1 (5 bases). CDR1 and CDR2 from the germline V gene are SGHRS and YFSETQ. The CDR3 is 13 amino acids. V lost 4 bases to trimming and J lost 6 bases, with 12 bases between them. The CDR3: CASSLQVTDTQYF. The CDR3 region has the DNA TGCGCCAGCAGCCTACAGGTTACGGATACGCAGTATTTT.

The chain carries TRBV6-1 and TRBJ2-7; TRBD2 matches 7 bases. Germline-derived CDR1 and CDR2 are MNHNS and SASEGT. This CDR3 has 16 residues. J lost 1 base, V lost 9 bases, and 15 bases had no gene match. CDR3 nucleotides: TGTGCCAGTTACGGGACTACCGCGATCTTTTCCTACGAGCAGTACTTC. Its translation: CASYGTTAIFSYEQYF.

Concerning this clonotype: A much larger clone differs from this one at a single base, so this may be a read error. The genes are TRBV14 and TRBJ2-7, with D possibly matching TRBD1 (6 bases). V dropped 4 bases and J dropped 2 bases, with 12 bases sitting between them. Germline CDR1 is SGHDN and CDR2 is FVKESK. The CDR3 has 14 residues. As DNA, the CDR3 is TGTGCCAGCAGCCTCCGGGACACTACCTACGAGCAGTACTTC. Translated, it gives CASSLRDTTYEQYF. Complete variable domain (other parts from reference TRBV14 and TRBJ2-7): EAGVTQFPSHSVIEKGQTVTLRCDPISGHDNLYWYRRVMGKEIKFLLHFVKESKQDESGMPNNRFLAERTGGTYSTLKVQPAELEDSGVYFCASSLRDTTYEQYFGPGTRLTVT.

This clonotype was seen a few times. The chain joins TRBV24-1 to TRBJ1-2; the match to TRBD1 covers 10 bases. Germline V gene sequence: CDR1 KGHDR, CDR2 SFDVKD. CDR3 length: 15 residues. The trim removed 3 bases at V and 5 bases at J, leaving 5 bases unmatched. The CDR3 sequence: CATSDPGTGVYGYTF. The DNA for the CDR3 is TGTGCCACCAGTGATCCCGGGACAGGGGTTTATGGCTACACCTTC.

V usage is TRBV29-1 and J usage is TRBJ2-7; weak D call: TRBD1 (6 bases). V lost 2 bases and J lost 0, with 11 bases in between. The CDR3 extends over 14 amino acids. Germline CDR1 is SQVTM and CDR2 is ANQGSEA. The DNA for the CDR3 is TGCAGCGTTGAACCGGGACATAGCTCCTACGAGCAGTACTTC. Translation gives CSVEPGHSSYEQYF.

This clonotype has only a few counts. The chain carries TRBV7-2 and TRBJ2-3; D unclear. The CDR3 is 13 residues long. Germline CDR1 reads SGHTA; CDR2 reads FQGNSA. Trimming took 2 bases from V and 3 from J, leaving 6 bases between them. In nucleotides, the CDR3 is TGTGCCAGCAGCTTAATGGCGACAGATACGCAGTATTTT. Its protein product is CASSLMATDTQYF.

This clonotype occurred a few times. V usage is TRBV7-6 and J usage is TRBJ2-2; 9 bases match TRBD2. The germline gives CDR1 SGHVS, CDR2 FNYEAQ. The CDR3 consists of 15 residues. The CDR3 bases are TGTGCAGGTCCTAGCGGGGAAAAGAACACCGGGGAGCTGTTTTTT. The encoded protein is CAGPSGEKNTGELFF.

Details on this clonotype: A read error may account for a junction end that differs from germline. The V call is TRBV20-1, the J call TRBJ1-5; D remains ambiguous. This CDR3 is 14 amino acids long. Germline CDR1 DFQATT, CDR2 SNEGSKA (reference sequence). CDR3 sequence reads: CSARAGSRDQPQHF. In nucleotides, the CDR3 is TGCAGTGCCAGAGCCGGGTCTAGGGATCAGCCCCAGCATTTT.

The V gene is TRBV7-9, the J gene TRBJ2-7; D may be TRBD1 (6 bases). V was clipped by 5 bases and J by 6 bases, with 20 bases between them. This CDR3 is 15 amino acids long. The germline CDR1 and CDR2 sequences are SEHNR and FQNEAQ (reference sequence). CDR3 residues: CASSQGLGFSVEQYF. For the CDR3, the DNA is TGTGCCAGCAGCCAGGGGTTAGGATTTTCGGTCGAGCAGTACTTC.

The chain employs TRBV7-3 and TRBJ2-1; D is undetermined. V lost 5 bases, J lost 0 bases, and 11 bases lay in between. Germline loops: CDR1 SGHTA, CDR2 FQGTGA. The CDR3 totals 15 residues. CDR3 DNA sequence: TGTGCCAGCAGCCCCCGCTCGGACTCCTACAATGAGCAGTTCTTC. Its protein is CASSPRSDSYNEQFF.

This chain joins TRBV5-1 and TRBJ1-1, with D tentatively TRBD1 (5 bases). Trimming took off 4 bases at V and 6 bases at J, with 16 bases between the two ends. Germline V gene sequence: CDR1 SGHRS, CDR2 YFSETQ. This CDR3 spans 14 amino acids. CDR3 nucleotide sequence: TGCGCCAGCAGCGGGTCGGACACGGCTCCTGAAGCTTTCTTT. Translating gives CASSGSDTAPEAFF.

This clonotype was observed many times. This rearrangement joins TRBV7-2 to TRBJ2-1; tentatively, D is TRBD1 or TRBD2 (6 bases each). Per germline, CDR1 SGHTA and CDR2 FQGNSA. The CDR3 is 14 amino acids. Trimming pared 5 bases from V and 15 bases from J, leaving 23 bases between. Here the CDR3 reads CASSPRDTGLFRFF. CDR3 nucleotide sequence: TGTGCCAGCAGCCCCCGGGACACAGGACTATTTCGGTTCTTC.